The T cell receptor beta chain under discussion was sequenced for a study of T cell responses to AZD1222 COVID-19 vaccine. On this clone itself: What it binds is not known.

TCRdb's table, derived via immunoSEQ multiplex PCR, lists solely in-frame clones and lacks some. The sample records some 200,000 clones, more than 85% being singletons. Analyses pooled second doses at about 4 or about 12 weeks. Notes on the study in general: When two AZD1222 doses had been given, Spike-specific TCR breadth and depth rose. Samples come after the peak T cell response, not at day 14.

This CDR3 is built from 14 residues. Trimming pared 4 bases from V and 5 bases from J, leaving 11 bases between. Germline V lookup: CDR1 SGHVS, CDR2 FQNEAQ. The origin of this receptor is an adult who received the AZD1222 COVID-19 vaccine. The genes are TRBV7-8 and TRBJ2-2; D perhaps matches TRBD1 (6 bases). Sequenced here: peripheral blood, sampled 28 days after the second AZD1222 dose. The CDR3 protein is CASSSNQGTGELFF. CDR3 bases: TGTGCCAGCAGCTCAAATCAGGGGACCGGGGAGCTGTTTTTT.